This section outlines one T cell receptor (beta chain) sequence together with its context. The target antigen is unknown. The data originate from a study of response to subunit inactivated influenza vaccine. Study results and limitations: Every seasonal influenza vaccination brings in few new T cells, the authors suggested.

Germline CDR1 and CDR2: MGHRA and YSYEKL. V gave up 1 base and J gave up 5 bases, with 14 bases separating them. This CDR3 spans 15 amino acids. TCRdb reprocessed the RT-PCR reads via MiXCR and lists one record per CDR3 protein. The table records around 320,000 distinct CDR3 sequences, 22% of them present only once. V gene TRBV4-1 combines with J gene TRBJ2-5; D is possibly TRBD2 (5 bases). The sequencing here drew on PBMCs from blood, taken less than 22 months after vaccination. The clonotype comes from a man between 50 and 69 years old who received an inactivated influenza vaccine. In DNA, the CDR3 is TGCGCCAGCAGCCAAGTCTCTAGCTTTGGCGAGACCCAGTACTTC. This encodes CASSQVSSFGETQYF.